The 27 T cell receptor beta chains listed next were all sequenced from one sample in a study of T cells in Graves' hyperthyroidism and ophthalmopathy. Researchers took RNA transcripts and amplified the TCR beta CDR3 regions from them. Carried out on the TCR CDR3, a first-round RT-PCR used the HTBI primer set. Each CDR3 protein gets one entry after TCRdb re-called the multiplex PCR reads with MiXCR. Seen here are some 50,000 distinct CDR3 sequences, approximately 53% observed once, and the top ten hold approximately 30%. Sequenced sample: peripheral blood or thyroid tissue (not recorded which). Every receptor here comes from a young man with Graves' hyperthyroidism.

This clonotype was observed at least ten times. CDR3 sequence: CASSLARQGLREQYF. DNA for the CDR3: TGTGCCAGCAGCTTAGCGCGGCAGGGGTTGAGGGAGCAGTACTTC. This chain connects TRBV7-2 to TRBJ2-7, with D maybe TRBD1 (6 bases). The V gene's germline CDR1 is SGHTA and CDR2 FQGNSA. V shed 0 bases and J shed 7 bases, with 16 bases lying between them. The CDR3 contains 15 residues.

The chain links TRBV7-8 to TRBJ1-5; TRBD1 agrees at 8 bases. The CDR3 runs to 15 residues. CDR1 and CDR2 (germline): SGHVS, FQNEAQ. V lost 5 bases to trimming and J lost 1 base; unmatched junction nucleotides: 4. CDR3 bases: TGTGCCAGCAGCGGACAGGGCGGGAGCAATCAGCCCCAGCATTTT. This translates into CASSGQGGSNQPQHF.

This clonotype was found many times. The CDR3 DNA reads TGCAGTGCTCCAACGGCGGCAGGGGCCCTGAGCACTGAAGCTTTCTTT. Translating it yields CSAPTAAGALSTEAFF. The chain uses TRBV20-1 and TRBJ1-1; tentative D call: TRBD1 (6 bases). The CDR3 runs 16 residues. The V end lost 5 bases, the J end lost 4 bases, and 23 bases lay between the germline ends. Germline CDR1 and CDR2: DFQATT and SNEGSKA (reference sequence).

This clonotype was detected many times. The gene calls are TRBV27 and TRBJ2-5; the match to TRBD1 covers 10 bases. This CDR3 has 17 residues. CDR1 is MNHEY and CDR2 is SMNVEV in the germline V gene (reference sequence). Losses at the gene ends were 4 bases for V and 5 bases for J; bases not matched to a gene: 13. DNA of the CDR3: TGTGCCAGCAGTTCCTCTCCCGGGACAGGGGAGGGCGAGACCCAGTACTTC. Its protein product is CASSSSPGTGEGETQYF.

CDR3 in amino acids: CAISEPGYEQYF. The CDR3 nucleotides read TGTGCCATCAGTGAGCCGGGCTACGAGCAGTACTTC. The chain recombines TRBV10-3 with TRBJ2-7, with D unclear. The CDR3 contains 12 residues. Germline CDR1 is ENHRY and CDR2 is SYGVKD. Between the trimmed V and J ends, which lost 2 bases and 3 bases, there was a span of 5 bases.

The chain employs TRBV20-1 and TRBJ2-7, with 10 bases identical to TRBD1. The V gene's germline CDR1 is DFQATT and CDR2 SNEGSKA (reference sequence). Trimming cost V 5 bases and J 3 bases; bases outside gene matches: 10. The CDR3 sequence is 15 residues long. The CDR3 region has the DNA TGCAGTGCTCCGTGGGACAGGGGTTCGAACTACGAGCAGTACTTC. Its protein product is CSAPWDRGSNYEQYF.

The chain joins TRBV20-1 to TRBJ1-1; 7 bases line up with TRBD1. CDR3 length: 14 residues. After removal of 2 bases from V and 5 bases from J, the junction contained 8 bases not matched to a gene. The germline gives CDR1 DFQATT, CDR2 SNEGSKA (reference sequence). CDR3 protein: CSARSGQGETEAFF. In DNA form, the CDR3 reads TGCAGTGCTAGATCCGGGCAGGGGGAGACTGAAGCTTTCTTT.

Turning to this clonotype: One end of the junction fails to match germline, which may point to a read error. The chain is built from TRBV7-8 and TRBJ1-5; no clear D. Germline CDR1 SGHVS, CDR2 FQNEAQ. CDR3 length equals 14 residues. In nucleotides, the CDR3 is TGTGCCAGCATCTCCCAGTCCCCCCATCAGCCTCAGCATTTT. It codes for CASISQSPHQPQHF.

The genes are TRBV29-1 and TRBJ1-1; D may be TRBD1 (5 bases). Germline assignment: CDR1 SQVTM and CDR2 ANQGSEA. The V end was cut by 6 bases, the J end by 0 bases, with 11 bases between. This CDR3 has 13 amino acids. This CDR3 is CSVRGHVNTEAFF. Written as DNA, the CDR3 is TGCAGCGTCCGCGGACACGTGAACACTGAAGCTTTCTTT.

Remarks on this clonotype: Germline and junction disagree at one end, which may indicate a read error. This chain uses TRBV24-1 with TRBJ2-7; D is uncertain. CDR3 length: 17 residues. The germline V gene encodes CDR1 KGHDR and CDR2 SFDVKD. CDR3 bases: TGTGCCACCAGTGACCCGACCCACTGTACATTTACCTACGAGCAGTGCTTC. This encodes CATSDPTHCTFTYEQCF.

This rearrangement joins TRBV29-1 to TRBJ1-6, with 8 bases fitting TRBD1. The CDR3 is 16 amino acids. Unmatched junction bases numbered 5, after V lost 4 bases and J lost 0 bases. Germline CDR1 reads SQVTM; CDR2 reads ANQGSEA. This chain's CDR3 is CSVVGQASSYNSPLHF. The CDR3 DNA sequence: TGCAGCGTTGTGGGACAGGCGAGCTCCTATAATTCACCCCTCCACTTT.

The chain is built from TRBV24-1 and TRBJ2-7; 7 bases agree with TRBD1. The CDR3 consists of 13 residues. CDR1 and CDR2 (germline): KGHDR, SFDVKD. With V trimmed by 3 bases and J by 6 bases, 4 bases remained unmatched. DNA for the CDR3: TGTGCCACCAGTGATCGGACAGGAAGCGAGCAGTACTTC. Encoded protein: CATSDRTGSEQYF.

The chain links TRBV19 to TRBJ1-2; D is uncertain. The CDR3 runs 15 residues. CDR1 and CDR2 from the germline V gene are LNHDA and SQIVND (reference sequence). V was shortened by 5 bases and J by 4 bases, with 17 bases between the two germline ends. CDR3 sequence reads: CASSLLEGGIYGYTF. CDR3 nucleotide sequence: TGTGCCAGTAGTCTGTTGGAGGGCGGCATCTATGGCTACACCTTC. The whole variable domain, filled in from reference TRBV19 and TRBJ1-2, reads DGGITQSPKYLFRKEGQNVTLSCEQNLNHDAMYWYRQDPGQGLRLIYYSQIVNDFQKGDIAEGYSVSREKKESFPLTVTSAQKNPTAFYLCASSLLEGGIYGYTFGSGTRLTVV.

The chain links TRBV10-2 to TRBJ1-2; possible D gene TRBD1, 5 bases. V lost 6 bases to trimming and J lost 8 bases, with 10 bases between them. Germline CDR1 reads WSHSY; CDR2 reads SAAADI. CDR3 length: 11 residues. The CDR3 here is CASRGPVGYTF. The CDR3 nucleotides are TGCGCCAGCAGGGGACCGGTAGGCTACACCTTC.

Of note for this clonotype: One base away lies a much larger clone, so this may be a sequencing read error. Here the CDR3 omits its conserved ending phenylalanine or tryptophan, so a read error is the likely source. This chain uses TRBV5-5 with TRBJ1-2; TRBD1 is a possible D gene (5 bases). The germline CDR1 and CDR2 sequences are SGHKS and YYEKEE (reference sequence). Trimming removed 5 bases from V and 8 bases from J, with 10 bases in between. The CDR3 consists of 11 residues. The CDR3 loop is CASSLSGGYTS. In nucleotides, the CDR3 is TGTGCCAGCAGTTTATCAGGGGGCTACACCTCC.

The chain couples TRBV10-3 to TRBJ2-7, with a weak D call TRBD1 (6 bases). Germline CDR1 and CDR2: ENHRY and SYGVKD. V lost 0 bases to trimming and J lost 3 bases, with 12 bases between them. The CDR3 runs 15 residues. CDR3 residues: CAISESIGRGYEQYF. CDR3 nucleotides: TGTGCCATCAGTGAGTCAATAGGCAGGGGCTACGAGCAGTACTTC.

V usage is TRBV5-1 and J usage is TRBJ2-3, with a possible D match to TRBD1 (5 bases). The V gene's germline CDR1 is SGHRS and CDR2 YFSETQ. With 2 bases removed from V and 5 bases from J, the gap between germline ends came to 6 bases. The CDR3 is 12 amino acids. CDR3 sequence (DNA): TGCGCCAGCAGCTTAGACAGAGATACGCAGTATTTT. It translates to CASSLDRDTQYF. The full variable domain, in which reference TRBV5-1 and TRBJ2-3 provide the parts outside the CDR3, is KAGVTQTPRYLIKTRGQQVTLSCSPISGHRSVSWYQQTPGQGLQFLFEYFSETQRNKGNFPGRFSGRQFSNSRSEMNVSTLELGDSALYLCASSLDRDTQYFGPGTRLTVL.

This clonotype appeared many times. The chain joins TRBV7-2 to TRBJ2-7; the D call may be TRBD1 or TRBD2 (6 bases each). This CDR3 is 18 amino acids long. V was shortened by 1 base and J by 4 bases, with 23 bases between the two germline ends. Germline V gene sequence: CDR1 SGHTA, CDR2 FQGNSA. The CDR3 protein is CASSLDFGLGGYAYEQYF. Written as DNA, the CDR3 is TGTGCCAGCAGCTTAGATTTCGGTCTAGGGGGGTACGCTTACGAGCAGTACTTC.

With respect to this clonotype: Possible read error: a much larger clone is one base away. The chain links TRBV18 to TRBJ1-4; TRBD1 might be the D (5 bases). Germline V gene data show CDR1 as KGHSH and CDR2 as LQKENI. Trimming pared 6 bases from V and 7 bases from J, leaving 12 bases between. This CDR3 has 13 amino acids. The CDR3 nucleotides are TGTGCCAGCTCGGACATCCCTAGTGAAAAACTGTTTTTT. It is translated as CASSDIPSEKLFF. Filled out from reference TRBV18 and TRBJ1-4, the complete variable domain reads NAGVMQNPRHLVRRRGQEARLRCSPMKGHSHVYWYRQLPEEGLKFMVYLQKENIIDESGMPKERFSAEFPKEGPSILRIQQVVRGDSAAYFCASSDIPSEKLFFGSGTQLSVL.

The chain has TRBV7-9 and TRBJ2-7; 7 nucleotides agree with TRBD1. Germline V gene data show CDR1 as SEHNR and CDR2 as FQNEAQ (reference sequence). V was clipped by 5 bases and J by 2 bases; unmatched bases: 9. This CDR3 region has 15 residues. In nucleotides, the CDR3 is TGTGCCAGCAGCCGTACAGGAGACAGGGCCTACGAGCAGTACTTC. Amino acid sequence: CASSRTGDRAYEQYF.

The chain combines TRBV7-2 with TRBJ2-7, with TRBD1 matching 12 bases. CDR3 length: 15 amino acids. V was clipped by 5 bases and J by 7 bases; unmatched bases: 9. CDR1 is SGHTA and CDR2 is FQGNSA in the germline V gene. CDR3 loop: CASSRTGTGGEEQYF. Here the CDR3 DNA reads TGTGCCAGCAGCCGGACCGGGACAGGGGGCGAAGAGCAGTACTTC.

This clonotype has a count of ten or more. CDR3 sequence reads: CASSLDPDGTQYF. CDR3 DNA: TGCGCCAGCAGCTTGGACCCAGATGGTACGCAGTATTTT. The chain joins TRBV5-1 to TRBJ2-3, with no clear D. The CDR3 contains 13 residues. V gave up 0 bases and J gave up 8 bases, with 10 bases separating them. CDR1 SGHRS and CDR2 YFSETQ come from the germline V gene.

This clonotype was detected ten times or more. The CDR3 reads CASSLVGTVGEAFF. In DNA form, the CDR3 reads TGTGCCAGCAGCTTAGTAGGGACAGTCGGTGAAGCTTTCTTT. V usage is TRBV7-9 and J usage is TRBJ1-1; 7 bases map to TRBD1. The CDR3 contains 14 residues. Germline CDR1 SEHNR, CDR2 FQNEAQ (reference sequence). V was clipped by 1 base and J by 7 bases; unmatched bases: 6.

The chain has TRBV7-2 and TRBJ2-5; TRBD2 agrees at 8 bases. The junction had 16 bases not matched to a gene; V was cut back by 5 bases and J by 5 bases. Germline lookup yields CDR1 SGHTA and CDR2 FQGNSA. CDR3 length: 17 amino acids. This CDR3 reads CASSIGTSRHGKETQYF. DNA for the CDR3: TGTGCCAGCAGCATCGGGACTAGTCGGCACGGGAAGGAGACCCAGTACTTC.

Notes on this clonotype: Sequence at one end of the junction differs from germline and may be a read error. The chain employs TRBV12-3 or TRBV12-4 and TRBJ1-4; TRBD1 matches 9 bases. The CDR3 sequence is 14 residues long. CDR3 amino acids: CANRTQGANERLFF. CDR3 nucleotide sequence: TGTGCCAACAGGACACAGGGGGCTAATGAAAGACTGTTTTTT.

The chain recombines TRBV28 with TRBJ1-2; D call uncertain. Trimming pared 10 bases from V and 3 bases from J, leaving 18 bases between. This CDR3 region has 14 residues. Germline V gene data show CDR1 as MDHEN and CDR2 as SYDVKM. Here the CDR3 reads CATPSGPADYGYTF. CDR3 sequence (DNA): TGTGCCACTCCTAGCGGGCCGGCAGACTATGGCTACACCTTC.

Here the CDR3 DNA reads TGCAGTGCCAGCACCCCCCAAGAGACCCAGTACTTC. It specifies CSASTPQETQYF. The rearrangement uses TRBV20-1 and TRBJ2-5, with D uncertain. Germline V gene sequence: CDR1 DFQATT, CDR2 SNEGSKA (reference sequence). V dropped 6 bases and J dropped 1 base, with 9 bases sitting between them. The CDR3 runs 12 residues.